This TCR beta chain comes out of a study of T cell responses to AZD1222 COVID-19 vaccine. Study-wide findings and caveats: Donor demographics were predominantly white British with a female majority; clonal diversity may be underestimated. Rises in breadth and depth of Spike-specific TCRs came after two AZD1222 doses. At 160-218 and 743-854, vaccine-associated CD4 TCRs were dominant, and they spanned spike. Only a handful of individuals given AZD1222 were seropositive at baseline.

TCRdb keeps only in-frame clones here, not all; method: immunoSEQ multiplex PCR. The table shows about 140,000 clones, with roughly 93% occurring only once. To note about this clone: Antigen: not known.

CDR3 length: 14 residues. The germline V gene encodes CDR1 SGHTA and CDR2 FQGNSA. The V gene lost 3 bases and the J gene lost 6 bases, with 15 bases spanning the gap. Here the sequenced sample was peripheral blood, taken on day 0 of MenACWY control vaccination. The TCR originated in an adult in good health. J is TRBJ2-7 and V is TRBV7-2; either TRBD1 or TRBD2 may supply D (5 bases each). CDR3 nucleotides: TGTGCCAGCAGCTTTTACAGGACTCAGCGCGAGCAGTACTTC. It encodes CASSFYRTQREQYF.